These 20 T cell receptor beta chains were sequenced from one sample in a study of beta chain features in type 1 diabetes. Expressed TCRB transcripts were sequenced because the entire RNA isolate underwent reverse transcription. The assay was immunoSEQ multiplex PCR, and TCRdb's table has in-frame clones only and misses some. Here the sample spans about 900,000 clones, under 20% being singletons. The sequenced material came from naive CD4+ T cells from blood. These TCRs come from a woman aged 18-29 years in good health.

This clone occurred a few times. The chain couples TRBV25-1 to TRBJ1-5; no definite D call. Germline loops: CDR1 MGHDK, CDR2 SYGVNS. The CDR3 loop spans 14 amino acids. With 8 bases removed from V and 5 bases from J, the gap between germline ends came to 16 bases. The CDR3 DNA is TGTGCCAGCGGCCAATCTTACGTTGATCAGCCCCAGCATTTT. It specifies CASGQSYVDQPQHF.

This chain connects TRBV19 to TRBJ1-5, with D possibly being TRBD1 (6 bases). Trimming took 2 bases from V and 6 from J, leaving 11 bases between them. The CDR3 is 14 residues long. The germline CDR1 and CDR2 sequences are LNHDA and SQIVND (reference sequence). This CDR3 reads CASSISGVGQPQHF. The CDR3 DNA is TGTGCCAGTAGTATATCAGGGGTAGGTCAGCCCCAGCATTTT.

The chain employs TRBV28 and TRBJ1-5, with no clear D. V was shortened by 2 bases and J by 7 bases, with 12 bases between the two germline ends. Per the germline V gene, CDR1 is MDHEN and CDR2 is SYDVKM. The CDR3 runs 14 residues. The CDR3 reads CASSLSALDQPQHF. As DNA, the CDR3 is TGTGCCAGCAGTTTAAGCGCTCTCGACCAGCCCCAGCATTTT.

The V call is TRBV28, the J call TRBJ2-1; no definite D call. The CDR3 covers 12 residues. Germline CDR1 MDHEN, CDR2 SYDVKM. The V gene lost 4 bases and the J gene lost 8 bases, with 9 bases spanning the gap. The CDR3 is CASSSPRDEQFF. Written as DNA, the CDR3 is TGTGCCAGCAGTTCCCCCCGAGATGAGCAGTTCTTC.

The rearrangement links TRBV18 to TRBJ1-3; D is unclear. V lost 3 bases to trimming and J lost 4 bases, with 10 bases between them. Germline lookup yields CDR1 KGHSH and CDR2 LQKENI. This CDR3 contains 14 residues. In DNA form, the CDR3 reads TGTGCCAGCTCACCCACCGAGTACGGAAACACCATATATTTT. Translation: CASSPTEYGNTIYF.

This clone was seen a few times. The rearrangement links TRBV10-3 to TRBJ1-1; D perhaps matches TRBD1 (5 bases). Germline assignment: CDR1 ENHRY and CDR2 SYGVKD. The CDR3 is made up of 13 amino acids. The germline V and J ends were trimmed by 6 bases and 0 bases, with 8 bases remaining between them. The DNA of the CDR3 is TGTGCCATCAGGTCGACAGTGAACACTGAAGCTTTCTTT. This sequence encodes CAIRSTVNTEAFF.

The chain combines TRBV28 with TRBJ2-7, with 8 bases lining up with TRBD1. The CDR3 spans 14 residues. The junction had 8 bases not matched to a gene; V was cut back by 6 bases and J by 4 bases. Germline V lookup: CDR1 MDHEN, CDR2 SYDVKM. CDR3 amino acids: CASSLDRGGYEQYF. CDR3 DNA sequence: TGTGCCAGCAGCCTTGACAGGGGAGGTTACGAGCAGTACTTC.

This clone was recorded a few times. The V call is TRBV29-1, the J call TRBJ2-3; a possible D gene is TRBD1 (5 bases). Germline values: CDR1 SQVTM, CDR2 ANQGSEA. Trimming cost V 1 base and J 2 bases, with 10 bases left between them. This CDR3 has 14 residues. CDR3 protein: CSVEGRVNTDTQYF. The CDR3 bases are TGCAGCGTTGAAGGCAGGGTTAACACAGATACGCAGTATTTT.

This clone was picked up a small number of times. The chain joins TRBV20-1 to TRBJ1-1, with D perhaps matching TRBD1 (5 bases). This CDR3 region has 10 residues. The V gene's germline CDR1 is DFQATT and CDR2 SNEGSKA (reference sequence). V was pared by 8 bases and J by 6 bases, with 10 bases between. CDR3 bases: TGCAGTCGCGGGGGGGCTGAAGCTTTCTTT. It codes for CSRGGAEAFF.

In its sample, this clone was seen a few times. At one end, the junction sequence differs from germline, possibly due to a read error. This sequence joins TRBV10-3 and TRBJ2-7, with D perhaps being TRBD1 or TRBD2 (5 bases each). CDR1 and CDR2 from the germline V gene are ENHRY and SYGVKD. The CDR3 spans 16 residues. Written as DNA, the CDR3 is TGTGCCAGCAGTGTATCCCCGGTCCGTGGGGGATCCGAGCAGTACTTC. Translation gives CASSVSPVRGGSEQYF.

The chain joins TRBV7-6 to TRBJ1-3, with D unresolved. V gave up 5 bases and J gave up 6 bases, with 26 bases separating them. This CDR3 contains 18 residues. From germline, CDR1 is SGHVS and CDR2 FNYEAQ. This CDR3 is CASSKRPAGALAENTIYF. The CDR3 region has the DNA TGTGCCAGCAGCAAAAGACCCGCTGGAGCCTTAGCAGAAAACACCATATATTTT.

This clone was seen more than once but under ten times. The chain uses TRBV7-2 and TRBJ2-5, with 8 bases aligning to TRBD1. The end of the DNA aligns better with TRBJ2-7, so the J call may be wrong. The CDR3 has 14 amino acids. Germline V gene data show CDR1 as SGHTA and CDR2 as FQGNSA. The CDR3 protein is CASSPRTGWYEQYF. The CDR3 DNA is TGTGCCAGCAGCCCCAGGACAGGGTGGTACGAGCAGTACTTC.

The chain links TRBV29-1 to TRBJ2-7; D is uncertain. The germline gives CDR1 SQVTM, CDR2 ANQGSEA. The CDR3 totals 12 residues. V lost 4 bases and J 7 bases, leaving 14 bases between the germline ends. CDR3 sequence (DNA): TGCAGCGTTGTAGGGCTGAGTGAGGAGCAGTACTTC. It translates to CSVVGLSEEQYF.

The genes are TRBV19 and TRBJ2-3; 11 bases agree with TRBD2. Germline assignment: CDR1 LNHDA and CDR2 SQIVND (reference sequence). The CDR3 sequence is 18 residues long. Trimming cost V 5 bases and J 3 bases; bases outside gene matches: 13. The DNA for the CDR3 is TGTGCCAGTAGTCGGGGGACCATAGCGGGAGGGCGAACAGATACGCAGTATTTT. This encodes CASSRGTIAGGRTDTQYF.

This clone came up a few times. V gene TRBV5-6 combines with J gene TRBJ2-5; possibly TRBD2 for D (6 bases). Trimming removed 4 bases from V and 2 bases from J, with 15 bases in between. Germline V lookup: CDR1 SGHDT, CDR2 YYEEEE. The CDR3 has 15 residues. The CDR3 coding sequence is TGTGCCAGCAGCATACGTCATGCGGGACAAGAGACCCAGTACTTC. Protein: CASSIRHAGQETQYF.

This clone was observed a few times. The genes are TRBV18 and TRBJ2-7, with D possibly being TRBD2 (5 bases). Germline V CDR1 and CDR2: KGHSH, LQKENI. With 3 bases removed from V and 7 bases from J, the gap between germline ends came to 13 bases. The CDR3 is 13 amino acids. CDR3 amino acids: CASSPAHGLEQYF. CDR3 coding DNA: TGTGCCAGCTCACCGGCCCACGGACTGGAGCAGTACTTC.

CDR3 residues: CASSYGGQNNSPLHF. The CDR3 region has the DNA TGTGCCAGCAGTTACGGGGGGCAGAATAATTCACCCCTCCACTTT. This chain joins TRBV6-6 and TRBJ1-6, with a tentative D call TRBD1 (6 bases). V lost 2 bases to trimming and J lost 5 bases, with 10 bases between them. CDR1 MNHNY and CDR2 SVGAGI come from the germline V gene (reference sequence). The CDR3 has 15 amino acids.

This rearrangement joins TRBV10-3 to TRBJ2-7; 7 nucleotides match TRBD1. In germline, CDR1 is ENHRY, CDR2 SYGVKD. CDR3 length: 14 amino acids. Germline trimming cut 0 bases from V and 2 bases from J; bases unmatched to any gene: 1. The DNA for the CDR3 is TGTGCCATCAGTGAGTCGACAGGGCCCTACGAGCAGTACTTC. It translates to CAISESTGPYEQYF.

The chain joins TRBV15 to TRBJ2-1; the match to TRBD2 covers 10 bases. CDR1 is LNHNV and CDR2 is YYDKDF in the germline V gene (reference sequence). J gave up 3 bases and V 1 base, and 9 bases lay outside the gene matches. The CDR3 runs 18 residues. The CDR3 nucleotides read TGTGCCACCAGCAGAGCTTTTCTAGCGGGAGTTGTCTACAATGAGCAGTTCTTC. This sequence encodes CATSRAFLAGVVYNEQFF.

This clone was seen a handful of times. The chain recombines TRBV6-6 with TRBJ2-4; no clear D gene. The germline V gene encodes CDR1 MNHNY and CDR2 SVGAGI (reference sequence). V lost 4 bases and J lost 6, with 7 bases in between. This CDR3 contains 12 residues. In DNA form, the CDR3 reads TGTGCCAGCAGTTCCGCTCGAAACATTCAGTACTTC. The encoded protein is CASSSARNIQYF.